This T cell receptor (beta chain) was found in a study of cytomegalovirus exposure and HLA in healthy donors. 13 Jbeta primers and 60 Vbeta primers were used for the PCR. Clones were sequenced by immunoSEQ multiplex PCR, and TCRdb holds only the in-frame ones, with some missing. Among about 160,000 clones listed, approximately 79% were seen once. With regard to this clone: Antigen: not known.

The J segment lost 5 bases and the V segment lost 7 bases, leaving 3 bases of the junction unmatched. This CDR3 spans 13 amino acids. Germline CDR1 and CDR2: SNHLY and FYNNEI. General observations from the study: Associated with cytomegalovirus, according to the listing, were around 160 TCR beta chains. Presence/absence analyses took donor sequencing depth as roughly uniform.

The origin of this receptor is a man aged 45-60 years in good health and CMV-seropositive. The chain has TRBV2 and TRBJ2-7; 12 bases are a match to TRBD1. Sequencing used PBMCs. CDR3 coding DNA: TGTGCCAGCACCGGGACAGGGGGCGACGAGCAGTACTTC. This encodes CASTGTGGDEQYF.